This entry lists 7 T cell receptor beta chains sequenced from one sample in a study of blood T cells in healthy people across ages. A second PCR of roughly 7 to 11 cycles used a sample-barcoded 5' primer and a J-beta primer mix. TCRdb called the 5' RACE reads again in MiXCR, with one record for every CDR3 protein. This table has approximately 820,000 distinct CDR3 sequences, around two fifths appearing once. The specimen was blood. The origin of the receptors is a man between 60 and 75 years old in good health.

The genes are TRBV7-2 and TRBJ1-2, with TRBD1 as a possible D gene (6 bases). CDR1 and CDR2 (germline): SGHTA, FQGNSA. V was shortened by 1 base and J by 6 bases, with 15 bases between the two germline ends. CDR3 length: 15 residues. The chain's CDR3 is CASSLVSQGRNGYTF. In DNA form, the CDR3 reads TGTGCCAGCAGCTTAGTGTCTCAGGGGCGGAATGGCTACACCTTC. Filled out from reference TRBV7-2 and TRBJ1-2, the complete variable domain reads GAGVSQSPSNKVTEKGKDVELRCDPISGHTALYWYRQSLGQGLEFLIYFQGNSAPDKSGLPSDRFSAERTGGSVSTLTIQRTQQEDSAVYLCASSLVSQGRNGYTFGSGTRLTVV.

The DNA of the CDR3 is TGCAGTGCTAGATCCCCTAACTATGGCTACACCTTC. This sequence encodes CSARSPNYGYTF. The chain recombines TRBV20-1 with TRBJ1-2, with D unclear. CDR3 length: 12 residues. Germline lookup yields CDR1 DFQATT and CDR2 SNEGSKA (reference sequence). V lost 2 bases, J lost 0 bases, and 4 bases lay in between.

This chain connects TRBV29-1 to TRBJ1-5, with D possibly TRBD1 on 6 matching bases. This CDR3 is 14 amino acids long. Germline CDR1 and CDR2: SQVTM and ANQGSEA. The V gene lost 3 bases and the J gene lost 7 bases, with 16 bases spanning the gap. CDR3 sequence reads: CSVEASGAGQPQHF. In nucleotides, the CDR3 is TGCAGCGTTGAGGCGTCAGGGGCGGGACAGCCCCAGCATTTT. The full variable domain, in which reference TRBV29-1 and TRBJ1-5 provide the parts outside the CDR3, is SAVISQKPSRDICQRGTSLTIQCQVDSQVTMMFWYRQQPGQSLTLIATANQGSEATYESGFVIDKFPISRPNLTFSTLTVSNMSPEDSSIYLCSVEASGAGQPQHFGDGTRLSIL.

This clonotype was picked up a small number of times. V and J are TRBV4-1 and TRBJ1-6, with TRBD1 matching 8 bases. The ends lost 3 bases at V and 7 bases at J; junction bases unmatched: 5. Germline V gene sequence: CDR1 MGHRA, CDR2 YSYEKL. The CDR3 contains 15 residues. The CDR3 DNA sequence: TGCGCCAGCAGCCAGGCCGACAGGGGAAATTCACCCCTCCACTTT. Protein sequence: CASSQADRGNSPLHF.

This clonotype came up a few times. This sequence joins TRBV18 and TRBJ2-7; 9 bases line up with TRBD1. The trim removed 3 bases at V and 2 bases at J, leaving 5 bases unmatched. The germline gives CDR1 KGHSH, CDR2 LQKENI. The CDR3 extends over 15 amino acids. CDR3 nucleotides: TGTGCCAGCTCACCGGGGACAGGGTGGACCTACGAGCAGTACTTC. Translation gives CASSPGTGWTYEQYF.

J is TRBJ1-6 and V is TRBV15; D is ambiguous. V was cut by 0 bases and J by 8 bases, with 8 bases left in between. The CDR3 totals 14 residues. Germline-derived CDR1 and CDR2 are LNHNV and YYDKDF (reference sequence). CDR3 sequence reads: CATSRDGRYSPLHF. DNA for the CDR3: TGTGCCACCAGCAGAGACGGACGGTATTCACCCCTCCACTTT.

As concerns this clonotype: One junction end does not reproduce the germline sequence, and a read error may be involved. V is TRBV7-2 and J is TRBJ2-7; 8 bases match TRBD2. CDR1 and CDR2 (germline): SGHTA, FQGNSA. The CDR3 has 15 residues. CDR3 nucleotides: TGTGCCAGCAGCATATTAGCGGGGTTACCCTACGGGCAGTACTTC. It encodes CASSILAGLPYGQYF.